This T cell receptor beta chain was sequenced for a study of T cells in Graves' hyperthyroidism and ophthalmopathy. The CDR3 regions of TCR beta were amplified from RNA transcripts. The HTBI primer set drove a first-round RT-PCR of the TCR CDR3. TCRdb reprocessed the multiplex PCR reads with MiXCR, giving one entry per CDR3 protein. The sample holds fewer than 800,000 distinct CDR3 sequences, 15% to 20% seen once. Germline trimming cut 6 bases from V and 0 bases from J; bases unmatched to any gene: 8. Germline-derived CDR1 and CDR2 are DFQATT and SNEGSKA (reference sequence). The CDR3 loop spans 17 amino acids. This clonotype was seen a handful of times. Patients with uncontrolled infections, other autoimmune diseases, pregnancy or lactation were excluded. From approximately 9.1 ml of fresh peripheral blood, PBMCs were isolated.

Sequenced sample: blood. This TCR derives from a young man with Graves' hyperthyroidism. The J gene is TRBJ2-6, the V gene TRBV20-1; 10 bases match TRBD2. The CDR3 region is CSAPASGRASGANVLTF. CDR3 sequence (DNA): TGCAGTGCCCCGGCCAGCGGGAGGGCCTCTGGGGCCAACGTCCTGACTTTC.